This note documents a single TCR beta chain sequence. The length of the CDR3 is 12 residues. These data originate in a study of blood T cell repertoires in COVID-19. As originally analysed: Amplifying reference gene primers gave estimates of nucleated cell counts. Assay: immunoSEQ multiplex PCR; the TCRdb copy retains only in-frame clones and omits some. V and J calls and clone size come straight from that table; D and trimming were deduced from the DNA. The repertoire includes about 160,000 clones, roughly 90% of them detected once, and 2% to 3% sits in the top ten. The TCR was taken from a man between 18 and 35 years old with acute or convalescent COVID-19. Input material: peripheral blood. The chain employs TRBV21-1 and TRBJ2-7; the D call in the table, TRBD2, was not verified against the DNA. TRBV21-1 is assigned pseudogene status. The chain's CDR3 is CASTKSGHEQYF. DNA for the CDR3: TGTGCCAGCACCAAAAGCGGACACGAGCAGTACTTC.